The next 8 T cell receptor beta chains were all read from a single sample in a study of T cell responses to AZD1222 COVID-19 vaccine. Here immunoSEQ multiplex PCR was the method, and the copy in TCRdb shows in-frame clones only, minus some. The sample yields 110,000 or so clones, about 89% seen once. The sample here was peripheral blood, taken on day 0 of AZD1222 vaccination. Source of these receptors: an adult in good health.

This chain links TRBV28 with TRBJ1-2; 11 bases fit TRBD1. CDR3 length: 18 residues. V lost 6 bases and J lost 0; bases outside the gene matches: 12. Germline values: CDR1 MDHEN, CDR2 SYDVKM. The CDR3 region has the DNA TGTGCCAGCAGACATCCGGGACAGGGGGTGAGAGCTAACTATGGCTACACCTTC. Translated, it gives CASRHPGQGVRANYGYTF.

The rearrangement uses TRBV9 and TRBJ2-1; a weak D match, TRBD1 (5 bases). Germline V lookup: CDR1 SGDLS, CDR2 YYNGEE. The CDR3 is made up of 16 amino acids. The ends were cut back, 0 bases at V and 2 bases at J, with 12 bases in the middle. CDR3 nucleotide sequence: TGTGCCAGCAGCGTAGATGGGGCAGTGGCCTACAATGAGCAGTTCTTC. Amino acids: CASSVDGAVAYNEQFF.

This clone was recorded once. The rearrangement links TRBV2 to TRBJ1-3; unclear D gene. Per the germline V gene, CDR1 is SNHLY and CDR2 is FYNNEI. The CDR3 is made up of 14 amino acids. V was shortened by 11 bases and J by 1 base, with 15 bases between the two germline ends. CDR3 amino acids: CAGEHGGSGNTIYF. In DNA form, the CDR3 reads TGTGCCGGCGAGCACGGAGGATCTGGAAACACCATATATTTT.

J is TRBJ1-5 and V is TRBV24-1; D possibly corresponds to TRBD1 (5 bases). Looked up from germline, CDR1 is KGHDR and CDR2 is SFDVKD. The CDR3 consists of 13 residues. V shed 5 bases and J shed 4 bases, with 8 bases lying between them. The CDR3 loop is CATSGQPNQPQHF. In nucleotides, the CDR3 is TGTGCCACCAGTGGACAGCCAAATCAGCCCCAGCATTTT.

This sequence joins TRBV12-5 and TRBJ2-3; 7 bases fit TRBD2. CDR1 LGHNT and CDR2 FRNRAP come from the germline V gene. The CDR3 contains 16 residues. The ends lost 6 bases at V and 0 bases at J; junction bases unmatched: 9. CDR3 region: CASGRGTTASTDTQYF. The CDR3 DNA reads as TGTGCTAGTGGCCGCGGGACTACCGCTAGCACAGATACGCAGTATTTT.

This chain joins TRBV10-3 and TRBJ2-1, with 10 bases matching TRBD2. The V gene end was trimmed by 4 bases and the J gene end by 9 bases; junction bases not matched to a gene: 12. CDR1 and CDR2 from the germline V gene are ENHRY and SYGVKD. This CDR3 is built from 16 residues. CDR3 bases: TGTGCCATCAGTGCAACTACACCGGGACTAGCGTCTGAGCAGTTCTTC. This codes for CAISATTPGLASEQFF.

This clone was found once. This chain links TRBV14 with TRBJ1-6; D may be TRBD1 (5 bases). Trimming cost V 1 base and J 7 bases, with 8 bases left between them. The germline CDR1 and CDR2 sequences are SGHDN and FVKESK. The CDR3 runs 14 residues. Here the CDR3 reads CASSQVRGNSPLHF. In nucleotides, the CDR3 is TGTGCCAGCAGCCAAGTCCGGGGCAATTCACCCCTCCACTTT.

V is TRBV18 and J is TRBJ1-4; the D gene is possibly TRBD1 (5 bases). V dropped 3 bases and J dropped 8 bases, with 13 bases sitting between them. The CDR3 spans 14 residues. Germline values: CDR1 KGHSH, CDR2 LQKENI. The CDR3 region is CASSPPPGGEKLFF. CDR3 in DNA: TGTGCCAGCTCACCGCCGCCCGGGGGGGAAAAACTGTTTTTT.